The rows below give T cell receptor beta chains drawn from one sample of a study of graft-versus-host responses after intestinal transplantation. Their antigens remain unidentified. Measured with immunoSEQ multiplex PCR; TCRdb has only the in-frame clones, and not every one. The repertoire includes over 90,000 clones, 90% to 95% of them detected once, and approximately 0.18% sits in the top ten. Sequencing used unstimulated CD4+ T cells sorted from spleen or lymph node cells, obtained before transplant. These receptors came from a human donor who was the organ donor for an intestinal transplant. The CDR3 runs from the conserved cysteine through the conserved F or W. The D gene is left open where the match is weak. Expanded clones get a size class; other rows say once, few or many, or leave the size out.

j_gene | abundance | v_gene | d_gene | CDR3nt | CDR3aa
TRBJ2-3 | NA | TRBV9 | NA | TGTGCCAGCAGCCCCCTGGGCGCGTGGCAGGATACGCAGTATTTT | CASSPLGAWQDTQYF
TRBJ2-1 | NA | TRBV4-2 | TRBD2 | TGTGCCAGCAGCCAAGGGGCGGGGGGGCCTAACAATGAGCAGTTCTTC | CASSQGAGGPNNEQFF
TRBJ2-7 | NA | TRBV6-6 | TRBD1 | TGTGCCAGCAGTCCTACGACAGGGAGAGTCAGAGAGCAGTACTTC | CASSPTTGRVREQYF
TRBJ2-7 | NA | TRBV27 | TRBD2 | TGTGCCAGCAGTTTAGCGGGGGGCGCGGGGGAGCAGTACTTC | CASSLAGGAGEQYF
TRBJ2-5 | NA | TRBV19 | TRBD2 | TGTGCCAGCTCCGCCGGGGGGGCTGGAGAGACCCAGTACTTC | CASSAGGAGETQYF
TRBJ1-1 | NA | TRBV5-1 | NA | TGCGCCAGCACGAGACACAACAATGAGGGTGCTGAAGCTTTCTTT | CASTRHNNEGAEAFF
TRBJ1-3 | few | TRBV4-2 | NA | TGTGCCAGCAGCCCGGCGGTTGACCCTGGAAACACCATATATTTT | CASSPAVDPGNTIYF
TRBJ2-7 | NA | TRBV6-1 | NA | TGTGCCAGCAGTCGTTCCGGGACACTGGGCGAGCAGTACTTC | CASSRSGTLGEQYF
TRBJ2-5 | NA | TRBV7-9 | NA | TGTGCCAGCATCAGACAGGCCACCCAGGGCACCCAGTACTTC | CASIRQATQGTQYF
TRBJ1-5 | NA | TRBV15 | NA | TGTGCCACCGGCCAGGGAAATCAGCCCCAGCATTTT | CATGQGNQPQHF
TRBJ1-4 | once | TRBV4-1 | NA | TGCGCCAGCAGCCAAGATCCGAGCGGAACGGACAGCGCAAGGTTGTTTTTT | CASSQDPSGTDSARLFF
TRBJ2-3 | NA | TRBV5-1 | TRBD2 | TGCGCCAGCAGCTTGAAGCCGACTAGCGGGGGCCCAAGCACAGATACGCAGTATTTT | CASSLKPTSGGPSTDTQYF
TRBJ1-5 | NA | TRBV7-8 | TRBD1 | TGTGCCAGCAGCTACCGGACAGGGAAAGCAGACCAGCATTTT | CASSYRTGKADQHF
TRBJ2-1 | NA | TRBV6-5 | TRBD2 | TGTGCCAGCAGTTACCTCATAGCGGGGGGCGTCGATGAGCAGTTCTTC | CASSYLIAGGVDEQFF
TRBJ1-3 | few | TRBV7-2 | NA | TGTGCCAGCAGCTTAGGATGGAGCTCTGGAAACACCATATATTTT | CASSLGWSSGNTIYF
TRBJ1-2 | NA | TRBV28 | NA | TGTGCCAGCAGTGCAGGAGGGGTTTCGTCCTATGGCTACACCTTC | CASSAGGVSSYGYTF
TRBJ2-3 | NA | TRBV7-3 | NA | TGTGCCAGCAGCGCGCTTTGGGGGGGGGCCATCGATACGCAGTATTTT | CASSALWGGAIDTQYF
TRBJ1-6 | NA | TRBV4-1 | NA | TGCGCCAGCAGCCAAGAGGGCATTTATTCACCCCTCCACTTT | CASSQEGIYSPLHF
TRBJ1-1 | NA | TRBV7-8 | NA | TGTGCCAGCAGCTTAATCGACATGAACACTGAAGCTTTCTTT | CASSLIDMNTEAFF
TRBJ2-1 | NA | TRBV7-6 | NA | TGTGCCAGCAGCCTCCGGGACTGGAACAATGAGCAGTTCTTC | CASSLRDWNNEQFF
TRBJ1-2 | NA | TRBV18 | NA | TGTGCCAGCTCACCAGTCGCAGGGGCAGACTATGGCTACACCTTC | CASSPVAGADYGYTF
TRBJ2-4 | NA | TRBV27 | TRBD2 | TGTGCCAGCAGCCCGGGACTAGACGCTTTAGTGGCCAAAAACATTCAGTACTTC | CASSPGLDALVAKNIQYF
TRBJ2-4 | few | TRBV27 | NA | TGTGCCAGCAGTTCGACTTCGGGTTGGGGGGGCGCGGGTAGAAACATTCAGTACTTC | CASSSTSGWGGAGRNIQYF
TRBJ1-1 | NA | TRBV30 | TRBD1 | TGTGCCTGGACGGGACAGGGAAAGACTGAAGCTTTCTTT | CAWTGQGKTEAFF
TRBJ2-5 | NA | TRBV4-2 | TRBD1 | TGTGCCAGCAGCTACGCCCGAACCGGGACAGGGGGGGTTGAGACCCAGTACTTC | CASSYARTGTGGVETQYF
TRBJ1-1 | NA | TRBV5-1 | NA | TGCGCCAGCAGCTTGGGCGCGAGGACTGAAGCTTTCTTT | CASSLGARTEAFF
TRBJ2-7 | NA | TRBV18 | TRBD1 | TGTGCCAGCTCACCGACAGGGGGGAACGAGCAGTACTTC | CASSPTGGNEQYF
TRBJ1-3 | once | TRBV14 | NA | TGTGCCAGCAGCCAAGTTACTTGGAGCGGAAACACCATATATTTT | CASSQVTWSGNTIYF
TRBJ1-5 | NA | TRBV4-2 | NA | TGTGCCAGCAGCTCAGGGGAGGGCGTGAGCCAGCCCCAGCATTTT | CASSSGEGVSQPQHF
TRBJ2-7 | NA | TRBV5-6 | NA | TGTGCCAGCAGCTTTTTAGACAGGAGCTACGAGCAGTACTTC | CASSFLDRSYEQYF
TRBJ1-5 | NA | TRBV9 | NA | TGTGCCAGCAGCGTAGCGGAGGGGACGCCCGTGTGCAATCAGCCCCAGCATTTT | CASSVAEGTPVCNQPQHF
TRBJ2-4 | NA | TRBV9 | TRBD2 | TGTGCCAGCAGCGTCGACGGGCGGGGGGGCAAAAACATTCAGTACTTC | CASSVDGRGGKNIQYF
TRBJ2-6 | NA | TRBV5-1 | NA | TGCGCCAGCTCGGCGGTGGGTGCTGTTGGGGCCAACGTCCTGACTTTC | CASSAVGAVGANVLTF
TRBJ1-2 | once | TRBV6-6 | NA | TGTGCCAGCAGCCATGACCCCGGGGACTATGGCTACACCTTC | CASSHDPGDYGYTF
TRBJ2-3 | NA | TRBV29-1 | TRBD1 | TGCAGCGGCTGGGACAGGGGGCGCAAAGATACGCAGTATTTT | CSGWDRGRKDTQYF
TRBJ2-2 | NA | TRBV28 | NA | TGTGCCAGCAGACCGGGACACCTAAACACCGGGGAGCTGTTTTTT | CASRPGHLNTGELFF
TRBJ2-3 | NA | TRBV11-1 | NA | TGTGCCAGCAGCACGCGGCGGGCCAGCACAGATACGCAGTATTTT | CASSTRRASTDTQYF
TRBJ2-2 | NA | TRBV5-1 | TRBD2 | TGCGCCAGCAGGGGCCGCCTTGAAGGCGGGGGGGCTCAAGACACCGGGGAGCTGTTTTTT | CASRGRLEGGGAQDTGELFF
TRBJ2-5 | NA | TRBV6-1 | NA | TGTGCCAGCACCTTGACAAGGGGGACCCAGTACTTC | CASTLTRGTQYF
TRBJ2-3 | NA | TRBV6-1 | NA | TGTGCCAGCAGACTAAGCACAGATACGCAGTATTTT | CASRLSTDTQYF
TRBJ2-7 | NA | TRBV5-1 | NA | TGCGCCAGCAGTTTGAGCGGGCCACTCTACGAGCAGTACTTC | CASSLSGPLYEQYF
TRBJ2-2 | NA | TRBV4-3 | TRBD2 | TGCGCCAGCAGCCATTCTACCCTAGCGGGAGCCACCGGGGAGCTGTTTTTT | CASSHSTLAGATGELFF
TRBJ2-2 | NA | TRBV18 | NA | TGTGCCAGCTCACCCACCTTTTTTTCGGGAAACACCGGGGAGCTGTTTTTT | CASSPTFFSGNTGELFF
TRBJ1-2 | NA | TRBV12-5 | NA | TGTGCTAGTGCTCCTAACCCGTCCTATGGCTACACCTTC | CASAPNPSYGYTF
TRBJ1-5 | NA | TRBV7-8 | NA | TGTGCCAGCAGCTTAGACAGGTTCGGCAATCAGCCCCAGCATTTT | CASSLDRFGNQPQHF
TRBJ2-5 | NA | TRBV20-1 | NA | TGCAGTGCTAGCGGTCAAGAGACCCAGTACTTC | CSASGQETQYF